This TCR beta chain was retrieved from a study of blood T cells in healthy people across ages. Study-level points and caveats: Estimates drawn from one million T cells were deemed to understate diversity.

A note on this clonotype: Antigen unknown.

Using a J-beta primer mix together with a sample-barcoded 5' primer, a second PCR was run for about 6 to 12 cycles. A tag from a template-switch adaptor with 12 random nucleotides marked each cDNA molecule. TCRdb processed the 5' RACE reads anew with MiXCR; each CDR3 protein has one entry. The data contain roughly 2 million distinct CDR3 sequences, around half of them singletons. Germline V gives CDR1 SGHTA, CDR2 FQGTGA. The CDR3 loop spans 14 amino acids. V was clipped by 4 bases and J by 8 bases, with 15 bases between them. What was sequenced was blood. The sequence was obtained from a middle-aged woman in good health. The chain uses TRBV7-3 and TRBJ2-4; tentative D call: TRBD2 (6 bases). The DNA of the CDR3 is TGTGCCAGCAGCTCCAACATGGGGGAGGACATTCAGTACTTC. Its translation is CASSSNMGEDIQYF.